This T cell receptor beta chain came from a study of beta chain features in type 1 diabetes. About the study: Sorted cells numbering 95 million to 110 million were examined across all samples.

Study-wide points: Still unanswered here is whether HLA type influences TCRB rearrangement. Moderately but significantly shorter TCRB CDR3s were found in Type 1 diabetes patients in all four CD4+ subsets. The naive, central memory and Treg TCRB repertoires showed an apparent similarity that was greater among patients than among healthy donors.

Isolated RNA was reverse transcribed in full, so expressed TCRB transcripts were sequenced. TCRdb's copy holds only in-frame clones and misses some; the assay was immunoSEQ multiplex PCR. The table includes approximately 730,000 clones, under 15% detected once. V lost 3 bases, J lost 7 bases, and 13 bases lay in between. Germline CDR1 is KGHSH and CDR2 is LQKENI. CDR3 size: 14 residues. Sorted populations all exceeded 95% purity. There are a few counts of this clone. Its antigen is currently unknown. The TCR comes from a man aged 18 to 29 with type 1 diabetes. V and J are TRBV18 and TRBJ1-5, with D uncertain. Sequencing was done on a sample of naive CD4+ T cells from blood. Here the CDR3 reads CASSPERIRQPQHF. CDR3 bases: TGTGCCAGCTCACCGGAAAGGATTAGGCAGCCCCAGCATTTT.